Presented here are 21 T cell receptor beta chains from one specimen sequenced in a study of vaccination and CD4 T cells after COVID-19. Treatment indicated: roughly 11-day PBMC culture with coronavirus spike peptide pools or control peptides (ViraFEST assay). An Oncomine TCR Beta short-read assay was used to sequence the DNA from cultured CD4+ T cells. TCRdb called the PCR reads again in MiXCR, with one record for every CDR3 protein. The table includes 11,000 or so distinct CDR3 sequences, around 50% detected once. These receptors' targets are unknown. The sample taken for sequencing was CD4+ T cells from blood, cultured in vitro. These receptors all stem from a human donor who had recovered from COVID-19.

This sequence joins TRBV20-1 and TRBJ2-7, with unresolved D. V was clipped by 5 bases and J by 2 bases, with 4 bases between them. Germline V lookup: CDR1 DFQATT, CDR2 SNEGSKA (reference sequence). The CDR3 sequence is 10 residues long. DNA for the CDR3: TGCAGTGCTGGGGCCTACGAGCAGTACTTC. Residues: CSAGAYEQYF.

V and J are TRBV20-1 and TRBJ2-5; 8 bases align to TRBD2. Per the germline V gene, CDR1 is DFQATT and CDR2 is SNEGSKA (reference sequence). The CDR3 length is 14 residues. J lost 5 bases, V lost 7 bases, and 12 bases had no gene match. The CDR3 DNA is TGCAGTGTATCAGCGGGAGATGTTAAGGAGACCCAGTACTTC. It codes for CSVSAGDVKETQYF.

Only one count was recorded for this clonotype. A junction boundary mismatches the germline segment, possibly from a read error. The J gene is TRBJ2-7, the V gene TRBV5-3; 7 nucleotides match TRBD2. TRBV5-3 is annotated as an ORF whose role is uncertain. The CDR3 consists of 15 residues. The CDR3 region is CASSQGLAEAYEQYF. CDR3 in DNA: TGCGCCAGCAGCCAAGGTCTAGCGGAGGCCTACGAGCAGTACTTC.

V gene TRBV2 combines with J gene TRBJ2-7; TRBD1 might be the D (6 bases). In germline, CDR1 is SNHLY, CDR2 FYNNEI. The length of the CDR3 is 14 residues. V shed 6 bases and J shed 6 bases, with 18 bases lying between them. The CDR3 nucleotides are TGTGCCAGCAGCGCCGACAGGTTTCTGGTCGAGCAGTACTTC. Encoded protein: CASSADRFLVEQYF.

This clonotype occurred a few times. The V call is TRBV6-1, the J call TRBJ1-5; TRBD1 aligns across 9 bases. CDR1 is MNHNS and CDR2 is SASEGT in the germline V gene. CDR3 length: 15 amino acids. J gave up 3 bases and V 6 bases, and 6 bases lay outside the gene matches. For the CDR3, the DNA is TGTGCCAGCAGACCGGGACAGGGCTACAATCAGCCCCAGCATTTT. Protein product: CASRPGQGYNQPQHF.

The chain uses TRBV6-1 and TRBJ2-7; 8 bases agree with TRBD2. The germline V gene has CDR1 MNHNS and CDR2 SASEGT. This CDR3 comprises 12 residues. J gave up 9 bases and V 5 bases, and 6 bases lay outside the gene matches. In DNA form, the CDR3 reads TGTGCCAGCAGTAACCCGCTAGCGGGGCAGTACTTC. Protein sequence: CASSNPLAGQYF.

The V and J genes are TRBV6-5 and TRBJ1-6; D may be TRBD1 (5 bases). Germline V gene lookup returns CDR1 MNHEY and CDR2 SVGAGI. The CDR3 has 16 amino acids. Trimming stripped 0 bases from V and 10 bases from J, with 16 bases between. CDR3 in DNA: TGTGCCAGCAGTTACTCGAGTTCCGGGGCTAGATCACCCCTCCACTTT. Translated: CASSYSSSGARSPLHF.

This clonotype has more than one count but fewer than ten. V is TRBV6-1 and J is TRBJ1-1; D not certain. Germline V CDR1 and CDR2: MNHNS, SASEGT. The V end was cut by 4 bases, the J end by 1 base, with 7 bases between. CDR3 length equals 13 residues. The CDR3 is CASSVDANTEAFF. CDR3 DNA sequence: TGTGCCAGCAGTGTTGACGCGAACACTGAAGCTTTCTTT.

The chain joins TRBV30 to TRBJ1-6; no reliable D call. V was trimmed by 7 bases and J by 8 bases, leaving 15 bases between them. The germline V gene has CDR1 GTSNPN and CDR2 SVGIG (reference sequence). The CDR3 spans 13 residues. The CDR3 loop is CAYLLQEDSPLHF. The CDR3 region has the DNA TGTGCCTATCTGCTTCAGGAGGATTCACCCCTCCACTTT.

This clonotype showed up just a few times. The J gene is TRBJ1-6, the V gene TRBV20-1, with D unclear. CDR1 is DFQATT and CDR2 is SNEGSKA in the germline V gene (reference sequence). The length of the CDR3 is 14 residues. V lost 2 bases to trimming and J lost 1 base, with 6 bases between them. CDR3: CSARLRSYNSPLHF. The DNA of the CDR3 is TGCAGTGCTAGACTGAGATCCTATAATTCACCCCTCCACTTT.

V and J are TRBV18 and TRBJ2-5, with D unresolved. This CDR3 contains 15 residues. The germline V gene encodes CDR1 KGHSH and CDR2 LQKENI. The V end lost 1 base, the J end lost 7 bases, and 16 bases lay between the germline ends. This CDR3 is CASSPQSDPSSTQYF. CDR3 DNA: TGTGCCAGCTCACCACAGAGCGACCCGTCTTCGACCCAGTACTTC.

CDR3 nucleotide sequence: TGCAGTGCTAGAGATGGTGGTCGAGTACATGGAAACACCATATATTTT. Translated, it gives CSARDGGRVHGNTIYF. This chain uses TRBV20-1 with TRBJ1-3; D gene unclear. The CDR3 totals 16 residues. The germline V gene has CDR1 DFQATT and CDR2 SNEGSKA (reference sequence). V was clipped by 0 bases and J by 3 bases, with 15 bases between them.

The rearrangement joins TRBV6-1 to TRBJ2-2; TRBD1 matches at 9 bases. The ends lost 7 bases at V and 7 bases at J; junction bases unmatched: 19. CDR1 MNHNS and CDR2 SASEGT come from the germline V gene. The CDR3 covers 18 residues. The CDR3 DNA is TGTGCCAGCACTCAAATAGCCCCGGACAGGGGATTGAACGGGGAGCTGTTTTTT. This sequence encodes CASTQIAPDRGLNGELFF.

The chain is built from TRBV2 and TRBJ1-5; 10 nucleotides align to TRBD1. Germline-derived CDR1 and CDR2 are SNHLY and FYNNEI. V trimming: 5 bases; J trimming: 2 bases; junction bases outside the gene matches: 15. The CDR3 runs 19 residues. The CDR3 DNA reads as TGTGCCAGCAGTACGACCCCCGGGACAGGGGACTGGGGCAATCAGCCCCAGCATTTT. Translated: CASSTTPGTGDWGNQPQHF.

V is TRBV12-3 or TRBV12-4 and J is TRBJ2-3, with TRBD1 identical over 10 bases. Trimming took 5 bases from V and 4 from J; bases not matched to a gene: 6. The CDR3 contains 15 residues. CDR3 protein: CASSGTGVAPDTQYF. As DNA, the CDR3 is TGTGCCAGCAGTGGGACAGGGGTGGCTCCAGATACGCAGTATTTT.

This clonotype appeared a few times. The CDR3 is CASSYVSGEQYF. The CDR3 DNA is TGTGCCAGCAGTTACGTTAGCGGCGAGCAGTACTTC. V is TRBV6-8 and J is TRBJ2-7; D is possibly TRBD2 (6 bases). Trimming left V 2 bases short and J 6 bases short, with 8 bases between. The germline V gene has CDR1 MNHGY and CDR2 SAAAGT. This CDR3 is 12 amino acids long.

This clonotype was detected a few times. This chain links TRBV30 with TRBJ1-6, with D possibly being TRBD1 (5 bases). Germline lookup yields CDR1 GTSNPN and CDR2 SVGIG (reference sequence). Trimming took off 1 base at V and 6 bases at J, with 7 bases between the two ends. The CDR3 contains 13 residues. For the CDR3, the DNA is TGTGCCTGGAGTGGGCAGGGTAATTCACCCCTCCACTTT. Protein: CAWSGQGNSPLHF.

This clonotype is a singleton in its sample. The DNA for the CDR3 is TGTGCCAGCAGTTCACGCGGACTAGCGGGAGATACAGATACGCAGTATTTT. This translates into CASSSRGLAGDTDTQYF. The genes are TRBV27 and TRBJ2-3, with 13 bases identical to TRBD2. After removal of 4 bases from V and 3 bases from J, the junction contained 7 bases not matched to a gene. This CDR3 contains 17 residues. Germline loops: CDR1 MNHEY, CDR2 SMNVEV (reference sequence).

This clonotype came up a few times. The gene calls are TRBV20-1 and TRBJ2-3, with D tentatively TRBD2 (5 bases). V was cut by 6 bases and J by 6 bases, with 19 bases left in between. Germline loops: CDR1 DFQATT, CDR2 SNEGSKA (reference sequence). The CDR3 runs to 14 residues. CDR3: CSAGDPSRVDTQYF. CDR3 bases: TGCAGTGCGGGCGACCCATCGAGGGTGGATACGCAGTATTTT.

This clonotype was seen only a few times. The V and J genes are TRBV20-1 and TRBJ1-5, with no clear D. V dropped 3 bases and J dropped 7 bases, with 19 bases sitting between them. The CDR3 is made up of 15 amino acids. CDR1 is DFQATT and CDR2 is SNEGSKA in the germline V gene (reference sequence). The CDR3 spells CSARVGPSPWQPQHF. The CDR3, as DNA: TGCAGTGCTAGGGTCGGACCGAGCCCTTGGCAGCCCCAGCATTTT.

This clonotype was counted only a few times. The chain employs TRBV6-1 and TRBJ2-2; tentatively, D is TRBD1 (6 bases). The CDR3 runs 13 residues. V lost 3 bases and J 7 bases, leaving 9 bases between the germline ends. The germline gives CDR1 MNHNS, CDR2 SASEGT. CDR3 loop: CASSERGIGELFF. The CDR3 DNA is TGTGCCAGCAGTGAGAGGGGGATCGGGGAGCTGTTTTTT.